The T cell receptor beta chain under discussion was sequenced for a study of blood T cells in healthy people across ages. Trimming pared 5 bases from V and 0 bases from J, leaving 17 bases between. Germline values: CDR1 SEHNR, CDR2 FQNEAQ (reference sequence). The CDR3 sequence is 17 residues long. Together with a sample-barcoded 5' primer, a J-beta primer mix was included in a second PCR lasting about 7 to 12 cycles. One entry per CDR3 protein results from TCRdb running MiXCR on the 5' RACE reads. The data show roughly 1,500,000 distinct CDR3 sequences, 42% seen once. This TCR was recovered from a woman aged 18-30 years in good health. The sample comprised blood. The rearrangement links TRBV7-9 to TRBJ2-1; D is unclear. The CDR3 loop is CASSPLWSVSSYNEQFF. CDR3 sequence (DNA): TGTGCCAGCAGCCCCTTGTGGAGCGTGAGCTCCTACAATGAGCAGTTCTTC.